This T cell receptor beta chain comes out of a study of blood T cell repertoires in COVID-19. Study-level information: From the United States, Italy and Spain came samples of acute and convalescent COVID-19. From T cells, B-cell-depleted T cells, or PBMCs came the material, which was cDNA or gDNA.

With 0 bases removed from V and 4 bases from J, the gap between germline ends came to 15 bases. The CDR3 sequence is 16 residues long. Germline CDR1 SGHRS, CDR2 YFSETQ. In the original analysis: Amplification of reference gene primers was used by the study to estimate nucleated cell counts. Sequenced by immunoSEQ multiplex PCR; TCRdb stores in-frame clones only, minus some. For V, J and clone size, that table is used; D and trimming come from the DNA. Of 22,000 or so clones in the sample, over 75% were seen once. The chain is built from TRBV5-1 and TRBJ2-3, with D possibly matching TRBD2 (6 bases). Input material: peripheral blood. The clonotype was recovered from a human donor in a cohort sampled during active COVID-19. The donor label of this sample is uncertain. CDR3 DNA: TGCGCCAGCAGCTTGGCCATAGGCGGGGTGGCAGATACGCAGTATTTT. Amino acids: CASSLAIGGVADTQYF.